This T cell receptor beta chain was recovered during a study of blood T cell repertoires in COVID-19. Across the study: Two consecutive negative NP/OP PCR tests, clearance, or resolved symptoms defined Cohort 3 recovery. PBMCs, B-cell-depleted T cells, or T cells were the source of the cDNA or gDNA that made up the material. Samples taken during acute and convalescent COVID-19 were collected in the United States, Italy and Spain.

Original processing methods: Reference gene primer amplification yielded estimated nucleated cell counts. Produced via immunoSEQ multiplex PCR; TCRdb's table is partial and in-frame only. V, J and clone size derive from that table, while D and trimming were established from the DNA sequence. Among 330,000 or so clones listed, about 87% were seen once. V lost 5 bases, J lost 6 bases, and 2 bases stayed unmatched. Per germline, CDR1 MNHEY and CDR2 SVGAGI. The CDR3 is 12 residues long. The chain carries TRBV6-5 and TRBJ1-2, with 8 bases that match TRBD1. The sequence derives from a man in his forties or fifties in a cohort exposed to, infected with or recovered from COVID-19 (not recorded which). Sequences were obtained from PBMCs or T cells enriched from blood (not recorded which). CDR3 sequence: CASSTGGDGYTF. DNA of the CDR3: TGTGCCAGCAGTACAGGGGGGGATGGCTACACCTTC.